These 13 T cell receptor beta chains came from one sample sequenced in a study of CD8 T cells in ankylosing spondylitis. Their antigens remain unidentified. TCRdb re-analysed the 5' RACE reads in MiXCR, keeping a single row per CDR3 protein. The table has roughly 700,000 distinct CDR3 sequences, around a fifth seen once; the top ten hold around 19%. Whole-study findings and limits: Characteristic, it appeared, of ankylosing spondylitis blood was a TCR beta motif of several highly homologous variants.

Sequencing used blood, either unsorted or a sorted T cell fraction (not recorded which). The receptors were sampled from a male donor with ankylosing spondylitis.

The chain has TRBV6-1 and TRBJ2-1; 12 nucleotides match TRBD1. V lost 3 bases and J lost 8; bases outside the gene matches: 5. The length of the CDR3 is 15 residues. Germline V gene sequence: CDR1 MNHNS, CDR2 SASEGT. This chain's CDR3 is CASSDPGQGADEQFF. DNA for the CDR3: TGTGCCAGCAGTGACCCGGGACAGGGGGCTGATGAGCAGTTCTTC.

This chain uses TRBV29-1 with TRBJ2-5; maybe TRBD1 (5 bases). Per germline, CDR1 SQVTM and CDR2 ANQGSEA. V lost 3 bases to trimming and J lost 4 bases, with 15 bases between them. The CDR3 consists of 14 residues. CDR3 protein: CSVDQGTRRETQYF. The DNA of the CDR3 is TGCAGCGTTGATCAGGGAACGAGGAGAGAGACCCAGTACTTC.

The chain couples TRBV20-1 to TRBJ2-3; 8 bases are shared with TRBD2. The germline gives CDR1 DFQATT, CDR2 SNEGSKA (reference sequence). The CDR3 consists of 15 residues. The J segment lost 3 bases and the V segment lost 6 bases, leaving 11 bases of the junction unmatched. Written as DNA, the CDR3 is TGCAGTGCCATACCCCTTAGCGGGGTAACAGATACGCAGTATTTT. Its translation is CSAIPLSGVTDTQYF.

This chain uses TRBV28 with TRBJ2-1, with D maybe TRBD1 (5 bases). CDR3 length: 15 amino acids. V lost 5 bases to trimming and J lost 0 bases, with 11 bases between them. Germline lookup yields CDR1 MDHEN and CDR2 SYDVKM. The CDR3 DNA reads TGTGCCAGCAGTGGAATTAGGGGCTCCTACAATGAGCAGTTCTTC. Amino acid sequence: CASSGIRGSYNEQFF.

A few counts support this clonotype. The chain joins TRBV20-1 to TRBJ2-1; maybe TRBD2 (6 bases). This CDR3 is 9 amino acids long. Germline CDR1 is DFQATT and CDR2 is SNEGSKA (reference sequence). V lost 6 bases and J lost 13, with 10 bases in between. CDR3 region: CSADGSQFF. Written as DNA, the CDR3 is TGCAGTGCGGACGGGAGCCAGTTCTTC.

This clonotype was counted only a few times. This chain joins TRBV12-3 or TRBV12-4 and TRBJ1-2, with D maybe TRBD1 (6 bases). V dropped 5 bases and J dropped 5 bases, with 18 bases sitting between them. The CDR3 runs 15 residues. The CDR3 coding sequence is TGTGCCAGCAGTGGGGTGACAGGCGCCACTTATGGCTACACCTTC. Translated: CASSGVTGATYGYTF.

The DNA of the CDR3 is TGTGCCAGCAGCCAAGTAGGGGCGGAGGGGACTGAAGCTTTCTTT. This sequence encodes CASSQVGAEGTEAFF. The chain has TRBV14 and TRBJ1-1, with D perhaps TRBD1 (5 bases). The CDR3 sequence is 15 residues long. CDR1 and CDR2 from the germline V gene are SGHDN and FVKESK. The V and J ends lost 1 base and 5 bases respectively, with 14 bases between them.

This CDR3 is CASTRGPDTEAFF. CDR3 DNA sequence: TGTGCCAGCACGAGGGGGCCGGACACTGAAGCTTTCTTT. This rearrangement joins TRBV6-1 to TRBJ1-1; TRBD1 matches 7 bases. Trimming took 7 bases from V and 3 from J; bases not matched to a gene: 5. Per germline, CDR1 MNHNS and CDR2 SASEGT. The CDR3 is 13 amino acids.

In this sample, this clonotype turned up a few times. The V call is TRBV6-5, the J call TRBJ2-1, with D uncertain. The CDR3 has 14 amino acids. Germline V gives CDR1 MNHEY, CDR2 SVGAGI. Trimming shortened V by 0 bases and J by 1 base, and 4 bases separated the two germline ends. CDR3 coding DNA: TGTGCCAGCAGTTACTCGACATCCTACAATGAGCAGTTCTTC. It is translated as CASSYSTSYNEQFF.

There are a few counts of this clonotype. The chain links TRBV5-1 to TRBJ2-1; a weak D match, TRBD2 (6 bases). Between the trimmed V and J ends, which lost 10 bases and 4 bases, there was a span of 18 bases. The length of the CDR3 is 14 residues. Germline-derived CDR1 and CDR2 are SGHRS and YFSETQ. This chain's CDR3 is CAGSPAGSYNEQFF. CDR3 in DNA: TGCGCCGGGTCCCCGGCGGGGTCATACAATGAGCAGTTCTTC.

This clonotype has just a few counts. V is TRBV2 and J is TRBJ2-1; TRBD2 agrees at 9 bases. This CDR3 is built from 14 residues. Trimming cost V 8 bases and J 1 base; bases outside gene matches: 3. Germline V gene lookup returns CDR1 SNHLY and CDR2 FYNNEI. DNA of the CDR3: TGTGCCAGCGTAGCGGGGGTTTCCTACAATGAGCAGTTCTTC. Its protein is CASVAGVSYNEQFF.

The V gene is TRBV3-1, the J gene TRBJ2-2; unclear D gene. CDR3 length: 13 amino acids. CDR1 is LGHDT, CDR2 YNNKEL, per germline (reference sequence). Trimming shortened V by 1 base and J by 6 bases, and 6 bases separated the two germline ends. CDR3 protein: CASSQVKAGELFF. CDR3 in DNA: TGTGCCAGCAGCCAAGTAAAGGCCGGGGAGCTGTTTTTT.

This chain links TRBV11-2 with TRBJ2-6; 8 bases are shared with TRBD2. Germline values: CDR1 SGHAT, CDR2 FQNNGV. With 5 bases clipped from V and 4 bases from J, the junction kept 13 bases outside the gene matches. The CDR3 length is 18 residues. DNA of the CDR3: TGTGCCAGCAGCCTGAGGACTAGCCCCAGAATCGGGGCCAACGTCCTGACTTTC. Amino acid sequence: CASSLRTSPRIGANVLTF.